The rows below give T cell receptor beta chains drawn from one sample of a study of OX40 agonist ivuxolimab in advanced cancers. Sequencing used immunoSEQ multiplex PCR; TCRdb keeps in-frame clones, though not all of them. The table includes some 140,000 clones, just over 90% detected once. The source material was CD4+ or CD8+ T cells sorted from blood, sampled in a trial of the OX40 agonist ivuxolimab. Receptors originate from an adult with an advanced solid tumor such as melanoma, head and neck, liver or kidney cancer. Each CDR3 is given with its conserved first and last residue. A D gene is named only where the DNA matches it firmly. Clone sizes are given selectively: once, few, many, or a class where the clone is expanded.

11	TRBV19	.	TRBJ2-1	.	TGTGCCAGTCGCGGGTACAATGAGCAGTTCTTC	CASRGYNEQFF
11	TRBV20-1	.	TRBJ2-5	.	TGCAGCGGAAGCGGACAAGAGACCCAGTACTTC	CSGSGQETQYF
9	TRBV6-4	.	TRBJ1-5	.	TGTGCCAGCGCTGAGCCCCAGCATTTT	CASAEPQHF
14	TRBV19	TRBD1	TRBJ1-5	.	TGTGCCAGTAGTCCGGGACAGGGAGATCAGCCCCAGCATTTT	CASSPGQGDQPQHF
15	TRBV7-3	.	TRBJ2-3	few	TGTGCCAGCAGCTTAACCGGGGCGCGGACAGATACGCAGTATTTT	CASSLTGARTDTQYF
17	TRBV19	TRBD1	TRBJ1-1	.	TGTGCCACGAAGGACAGGGGATTTCTCCTAACAACAAATGAAGCTTTCTTT	CATKDRGFLLTTNEAFF
14	TRBV2	TRBD2	TRBJ2-2	.	TGTGCCAGTCAGCGGGAGGGGTCAACCGGGGAGCTGTTTTTT	CASQREGSTGELFF
14	TRBV28	.	TRBJ2-1	.	TGTGCCAGCACCTCCGACTGGTCCTACAATGAGCAGTTCTTC	CASTSDWSYNEQFF
15	TRBV6-1	TRBD1	TRBJ2-7	.	TGTGCCAGCAGTGAACCCGACAGGGTCCCCTACGAGCAGTACTTC	CASSEPDRVPYEQYF
16	TRBV5-1	.	TRBJ1-1	.	TGCGCCAGCAGCAGTAGGGACACCACGATGAACACTGAAGCTTTCTTT	CASSSRDTTMNTEAFF
15	TRBV2	.	TRBJ2-2	.	TGTGCCAGCAGTGTAGGGCAGCCGAACACCGGGGAGCTGTTTTTT	CASSVGQPNTGELFF
15	TRBV5-1	TRBD1	TRBJ1-4	few	TGCGCCAGCAGCCCGGACAGGGCAAGTGGGGAAAAACTGTTTTTT	CASSPDRASGEKLFF
16	TRBV5-4	TRBD2	TRBJ2-3	.	TGTGCCAGCAGCTTGGGGCTAGCGGGAGCATCTGATACGCAGTATTTT	CASSLGLAGASDTQYF
13	TRBV5-6	.	TRBJ2-7	.	TGTGCCAGCAGCTCCGTCCGGGGATACGAGCAGTACTTC	CASSSVRGYEQYF
18	TRBV5-1	TRBD2	TRBJ2-2	.	TGCGCCAGCAGCTTATGGCTATTAGCGGGAGCGAACACCGGGGAGCTGTTTTTT	CASSLWLLAGANTGELFF
15	TRBV5-1	TRBD2	TRBJ2-5	.	TGCGCCAGCAGCCGGGGGACTAGCGGGAAAGAGACCCAGTACTTC	CASSRGTSGKETQYF
12	TRBV7-9	.	TRBJ1-1	.	TGTGCCAGCAGCCCTCCCTTTGTTGAAGCTTTCTTT	CASSPPFVEAFF
16	TRBV18	.	TRBJ2-3	.	TGTGCCAGCTCATCGACTGAGAGGGGTGGCACAGATACGCAGTATTTT	CASSSTERGGTDTQYF
14	TRBV23-1	.	TRBJ1-1	.	TGCGCCAGCAGTGGTCGGGGTCTGAACACTGAAGCTTTCTTT	CASSGRGLNTEAFF
13	TRBV29-1	.	TRBJ1-2	.	TGCAGCGTTTCGGTGAGCTTCGGCTATGGCTACACCTTC	CSVSVSFGYGYTF
14	TRBV5-1	TRBD1	TRBJ2-7	.	TGCGCCAGCAGCTTGGCCGGGACAGCGGACGAGCAGTACTTC	CASSLAGTADEQYF
13	TRBV10-3	TRBD1	TRBJ2-7	.	TGTGCCATCAGTGATCAAGGACAGGTTGGGCAGTACTTC	CAISDQGQVGQYF
15	TRBV15	.	TRBJ2-7	.	TGTGCCACCAGCAGAGAACAGTCATCCTCCTACGAGCAGTACTTC	CATSREQSSSYEQYF
14	TRBV11-2	.	TRBJ2-2	.	TGTGCCAGCAGCGAACGGCGGGACACCGGGGAGCTGTTTTTT	CASSERRDTGELFF
16	TRBV18	TRBD1	TRBJ1-1	.	TGTGCCAGCTCACCAGGGAACAGGGGCATGAACACTGAAGCTTTCTTT	CASSPGNRGMNTEAFF
17	TRBV27	.	TRBJ1-3	.	TGTGCCAGCAGTTTATCCGCCAGAGGGACCTCTGGAAACACCATATATTTT	CASSLSARGTSGNTIYF
14	TRBV19	.	TRBJ1-5	.	TGTGCCAGTAGTAGTAATGGAGGCAATCAGCCCCAGCATTTT	CASSSNGGNQPQHF
14	TRBV11-3	.	TRBJ2-7	.	TGTGCCAGCAGCTTAGGGCCGGGAGCCCACGAGCAGTACTTC	CASSLGPGAHEQYF
15	TRBV28	TRBD2	TRBJ2-1	.	TGTGCCAGCTCCCCAAGCGGGAGAAGCTACAATGAGCAGTTCTTC	CASSPSGRSYNEQFF
15	TRBV7-9	.	TRBJ2-3	.	TGTGCCAGCAGCTTAGCCAGCGGAGGATCGGATACGCAGTATTTT	CASSLASGGSDTQYF
15	TRBV5-1	.	TRBJ2-6	.	TGCGCCAGCAGCGTACAGCACTCTGGGGCCAACGTCCTGACTTTC	CASSVQHSGANVLTF
13	TRBV7-8	.	TRBJ2-2	.	TGTGCCAGCAGCTTAGCGCTGAGCGGGGAGCTGTTTTTT	CASSLALSGELFF
14	TRBV9	.	TRBJ2-2	.	TGTGCCAGCAGCCTCCTTACCCAAGGCGGGGAGCTGTTTTTT	CASSLLTQGGELFF
17	TRBV9	TRBD1	TRBJ2-1	.	TGTGCCAGCAGCGTCGCCCCTCCGGGACAGGGGGCCCATGAGCAGTTCTTC	CASSVAPPGQGAHEQFF
16	TRBV6-4	TRBD1	TRBJ1-2	few	TGTGCCAGCAGTCAACAGCCGGGACAGGGAGTCTATGGCTACACCTTC	CASSQQPGQGVYGYTF
13	TRBV5-4	.	TRBJ2-5	.	TGTGCCAGCAGCATACGGACAGAAGAGACCCAGTACTTC	CASSIRTEETQYF
13	TRBV11-2	.	TRBJ2-5	.	TGTGCCAGCAGCAATGGGGGCGGAGAGACCCAGTACTTC	CASSNGGGETQYF
14	TRBV7-2	.	TRBJ1-2	.	TGTGCCAGCCCCTCCGACGGGGGCTACTATGGCTACACCTTC	CASPSDGGYYGYTF
12	TRBV2	.	TRBJ1-2	.	TGTGCCAGCCGACGGGGGGGAGACGGCTACACCTTC	CASRRGGDGYTF
14	TRBV28	TRBD2	TRBJ2-1	.	TGTGCCAGCAGCAGGACTAGCGGTTGGGATGAGCAGTTCTTC	CASSRTSGWDEQFF
15	TRBV19	TRBD2	TRBJ2-7	.	TGTGCCAGTAGTATATCGGCTAGCGGGAGGTACGAGCAGTACTTC	CASSISASGRYEQYF
16	TRBV5-1	TRBD1	TRBJ1-4	.	TGCGCCAGCAGCGATTCGGCAGGGGGCTCGGATGAAAAACTGTTTTTT	CASSDSAGGSDEKLFF
15	TRBV14	TRBD1	TRBJ1-1	.	TGTGCCAGCAGCCCTCCGGGACAGCAGAACACTGAAGCTTTCTTT	CASSPPGQQNTEAFF
14	TRBV4-2	TRBD1	TRBJ2-1	once	TGTGCCAGCAGCCAACCGGGGACAGACAATGAGCAGTTCTTC	CASSQPGTDNEQFF
17	TRBV5-6	.	TRBJ1-1	.	TGTGCCAGCAGCCTCCCAGGGGCCAGGGGCAAGAACACTGAAGCTTTCTTT	CASSLPGARGKNTEAFF
13	TRBV10-1	.	TRBJ1-3	.	TGCGCCAGCAGTGCGAACAGGGGAAACACCATATATTTT	CASSANRGNTIYF
12	TRBV5-1	.	TRBJ1-2	.	TGCGCCAGCAGCTTGGCACAGGAGGGCTACACCTTC	CASSLAQEGYTF
13	TRBV18	.	TRBJ1-1	.	TGTGCCAGCTCACCACAAAGGGGAACTGAAGCTTTCTTT	CASSPQRGTEAFF